This T cell receptor (beta chain) originates from a study of Tregs in tolerant kidney transplant recipients. Remarks on this clone: Antigen unknown.

The protocol was immunoSEQ multiplex PCR, while the TCRdb copy is restricted to in-frame clones and leaves out a portion. This table holds about 240,000 clones, 65% to 85% found once. Unstimulated Tregs (CD4+CD25+CD127-) and CD4+CD25- non-Tregs were sorted from PBMCs. CDR1 and CDR2 from the germline V gene are MGHRA and YSYEKL. Trimming left V 3 bases short and J 4 bases short, with 25 bases between. The CDR3 runs to 19 residues. Broader study findings: Few patients were studied, so findings need validation in larger groups.

The receptor was isolated from a human donor in good health. Sequenced: CD4+ T cells from blood. The chain is built from TRBV4-1 and TRBJ2-1; perhaps TRBD1 as D (8 bases). CDR3 nucleotide sequence: TGCGCCAGCAGCCACCTCGGACAGGGAAGGGTAGCGGGTTACAATGAGCAGTTCTTC. It codes for CASSHLGQGRVAGYNEQFF.